This T cell receptor beta chain was identified during a study of early T cells in non-severe SARS-CoV-2 infection. V was shortened by 8 bases and J by 5 bases, with 15 bases between the two germline ends. This CDR3 has 13 residues. CDR1 is LGHDT and CDR2 is YNNKEL in the germline V gene (reference sequence). TCRdb re-called the 5' RACE reads through MiXCR, storing one row per CDR3 protein. Among roughly 46,000 distinct CDR3 sequences listed, approximately 5.9% were seen once. The source of this sequence is an adult who was a healthcare worker with PCR-confirmed SARS-CoV-2 infection or an uninfected control (not recorded which). This chain links TRBV3-1 with TRBJ2-5; no clear D gene. The starting material was whole blood, obtained at baseline. The CDR3 coding sequence is TGTGCCAGCCGCGCAGCCTCCGGGGAGACCCAGTACTTC. Translating it yields CASRAASGETQYF.